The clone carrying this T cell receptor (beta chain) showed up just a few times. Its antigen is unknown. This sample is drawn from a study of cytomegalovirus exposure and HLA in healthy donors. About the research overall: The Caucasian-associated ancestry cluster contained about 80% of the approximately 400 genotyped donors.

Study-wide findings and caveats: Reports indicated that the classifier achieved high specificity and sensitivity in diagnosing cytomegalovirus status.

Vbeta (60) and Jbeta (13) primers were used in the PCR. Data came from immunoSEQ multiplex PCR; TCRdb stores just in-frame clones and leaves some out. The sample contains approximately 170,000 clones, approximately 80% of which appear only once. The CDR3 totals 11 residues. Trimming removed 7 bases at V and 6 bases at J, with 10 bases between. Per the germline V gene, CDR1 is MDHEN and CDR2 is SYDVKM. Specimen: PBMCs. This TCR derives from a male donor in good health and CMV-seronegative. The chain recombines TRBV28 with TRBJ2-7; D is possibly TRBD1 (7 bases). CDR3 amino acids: CASTGGFEQYF. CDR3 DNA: TGTGCCAGCACAGGGGGGTTCGAGCAGTACTTC.